A single sample gave rise to the 22 T cell receptor beta chains below, sequenced in a study of tumor and adjacent non-tumor tissue in lung cancer. RNA was extracted from bulk tissue without any cell sorting. This non-tumor lung sample came from over 3 cm beyond the tumor edge. The library came from three nested PCR rounds adapted from ARM-PCR protocols. TCRdb re-analysed the multiplex PCR reads in MiXCR, keeping a single row per CDR3 protein. Among 70,000 to 90,000 distinct CDR3 sequences listed, approximately 68% were seen once. The sequenced sample consisted of distant non-tumor lung tissue. These receptor sequences come from a woman between 50 and 59 years old with non-small cell lung cancer.

This clonotype was seen only once. The CDR3 carries no conserved terminal phenylalanine or tryptophan, so it likely arises from a read error. The gene calls are TRBV29-1 and TRBJ2-1; perhaps TRBD2 as D (7 bases). The CDR3 has 16 residues. V gave up 2 bases and J gave up 9 bases, with 23 bases separating them. Germline lookup yields CDR1 SQVTM and CDR2 ANQGSEA. The CDR3 region is CSVETSRSYRGAEQFY. The CDR3 DNA reads TGCAGCGTTGAAACTAGCAGGAGTTACCGGGGGGCTGAGCAGTTCTAC.

This clonotype was counted once. Compared with germline, one end of the junction differs, possibly owing to a read error. The chain uses TRBV11-2 and TRBJ2-1, with TRBD2 matching over 9 bases. The CDR3 is 16 residues long. Germline loops: CDR1 SGHAT, CDR2 FQNNGV. DNA for the CDR3: TGTGCCAGCAGCTTAGAGCTGGCGGGAGGGCCAGATGAGCAGCTCTTC. Translating it yields CASSLELAGGPDEQLF.

Points on this clonotype: A much larger clone lies a single base off, so this may be a read error. The chain combines TRBV12-3 or TRBV12-4 with TRBJ2-3, with D possibly being TRBD1 or TRBD2 (6 bases each). V was clipped by 4 bases and J by 0 bases, with 20 bases between them. This CDR3 region has 18 residues. The CDR3: CASSSPRGAYSSTDTQYF. The CDR3 DNA sequence: TGTGCCAGCAGTTCTCCTAGGGGGGCCTATTCGAGCACAGATACGCAGTATTTT.

This clonotype was counted many times. The rearrangement uses TRBV6-1 and TRBJ2-1; the D gene is possibly TRBD2 (6 bases). Trimming cost V 2 bases and J 4 bases, with 12 bases left between them. The germline gives CDR1 MNHNS, CDR2 SASEGT. The CDR3 sequence is 15 residues long. Here the CDR3 DNA reads TGTGCCAGCAGTGAACGAACTAGCTATTACAATGAGCAGTTCTTC. As protein: CASSERTSYYNEQFF.

This clonotype has at least ten counts. The chain links TRBV6-2 or TRBV6-3 to TRBJ2-1; D may correspond to TRBD1 or TRBD2 (6 bases each). In germline, CDR1 is MNHEY, CDR2 SVGEGT. V lost 5 bases and J lost 6, with 11 bases in between. This CDR3 is built from 13 residues. The DNA of the CDR3 is TGTGCCAGCAGTCGACTAGGGGGCAATGAGCAGTTCTTC. As protein: CASSRLGGNEQFF.

This clonotype was seen many times. The V call is TRBV12-3 or TRBV12-4, the J call TRBJ2-2; D remains ambiguous. This CDR3 region has 14 residues. The V gene lost 6 bases and the J gene lost 6 bases, with 14 bases spanning the gap. The CDR3 region has the DNA TGTGCCAGCAGAAAAAGGGCGGCGGCCGGGGAGCTGTTTTTT. The encoded protein is CASRKRAAAGELFF.

DNA of the CDR3: TGTGCCAGCAGCTTAGCGGGAGGGAGGAATACGCAGTATTTT. Protein: CASSLAGGRNTQYF. This rearrangement joins TRBV7-2 to TRBJ2-3; 7 bases map to TRBD2. The CDR3 extends over 14 amino acids. CDR1 is SGHTA and CDR2 is FQGNSA in the germline V gene. The trim removed 0 bases at V and 7 bases at J, leaving 4 bases unmatched.

V and J are TRBV20-1 and TRBJ1-5, with a tentative D call TRBD1 (5 bases). Germline V CDR1 and CDR2: DFQATT, SNEGSKA (reference sequence). There are 14 residues in the CDR3. The V end was cut by 4 bases, the J end by 1 base, with 11 bases between. For the CDR3, the DNA is TGCAGTGCTACCCGGGGCGTCAGCAATCAGCCCCAGCATTTT. Residues: CSATRGVSNQPQHF.

With respect to this clonotype: This could be a read error, since a much larger clone is one nucleotide away. The chain combines TRBV7-2 with TRBJ1-2; unclear D gene. CDR1 and CDR2 (germline): SGHTA, FQGNSA. This CDR3 has 14 amino acids. Deletions cut 2 bases from V and 1 base from J, with 8 bases between. CDR3 amino acids: CASSLTQSNYGYTF. In nucleotides, the CDR3 is TGTGCCAGCAGCTTAACGCAGAGTAACTATGGCTACACCTTC.

On this clonotype itself: The final CDR3 position lacks the conserved phenylalanine or tryptophan, pointing to a likely read error. The limits of the CDR3 on the DNA are not certain, so only TCRdb's listed CDR3 is given. The V gene is TRBV6-1, the J gene TRBJ1-5; TRBD1 is taken as the D call from the table, unchecked against the DNA. CDR1 MNHNS and CDR2 SASEGT come from the germline V gene. Including both end residues, the CDR3 is 15 amino acids long. This CDR3 is CASIYINRGNQPHHY.

In the case of this clonotype: Mismatch with germline at one junction end may stem from a read error. This chain uses TRBV5-4 with TRBJ2-2; D is possibly TRBD1 (6 bases). Germline CDR1 is SGHNT and CDR2 is YYREEE (reference sequence). The CDR3 extends over 14 amino acids. CDR3 sequence (DNA): TGTGCCGCAGTGGGGGCCTCGGGCACCGAGGAGCTGTTTTTT. It specifies CAAVGASGTEELFF.

In the case of this clonotype: This may stem from a read error, because a much larger clone lies one nucleotide away. The chain recombines TRBV6-1 with TRBJ2-2, with TRBD1 matching 8 bases. CDR3 size: 16 residues. Germline V CDR1 and CDR2: MNHNS, SASEGT. CDR3 sequence (DNA): TGTGCCAGCATGGGTCCCGGGACAGGTTTCACCCGGGAGCTGTTTTTT. Residues: CASMGPGTGFTRELFF.

On this clonotype: A much more abundant neighbour one base away suggests this may be a read error. The rearrangement links TRBV24-1 to TRBJ2-1; perhaps TRBD2 as D (5 bases). The CDR3 extends over 16 amino acids. Germline V gene sequence: CDR1 KGHDR, CDR2 SFDVKD. The CDR3 DNA is TGTGCCACCAGTGATCCGGGAAGACTAACCTACAATGAGAAGTTCTTC. Translation: CATSDPGRLTYNEKFF.

This clonotype has ten or more counts. The chain recombines TRBV12-3 or TRBV12-4 with TRBJ2-7, with D possibly being TRBD1 (6 bases). The CDR3 sequence is 13 residues long. V lost 7 bases, J lost 1 base, and 11 bases lay in between. CDR3 nucleotide sequence: TGTGCCAGCACCCTGGACAGTTCCTACGAGCAGTACTTC. Translating gives CASTLDSSYEQYF.

Turning to this clonotype: An end of the junction differs from the germline gene, which may be a read error. This sequence joins TRBV20-1 and TRBJ2-2; 7 bases fit TRBD2. The CDR3 extends over 13 amino acids. Germline V gene sequence: CDR1 DFQATT, CDR2 SNEGSKA (reference sequence). The CDR3 here is CSARSSSSGEPFF. The CDR3 DNA follows: TGCAGTGCTAGATCCAGTAGCAGCGGGGAGCCGTTTTTT.

A word on this clonotype: A read error may account for a junction end that differs from germline. The CDR3 sequence: CVTSGTSGVHGEQFF. CDR3 DNA: TGTGTCACCAGTGGGACTAGCGGGGTTCACGGTGAGCAGTTCTTC. This chain joins TRBV24-1 and TRBJ2-1; 13 bases are a match to TRBD2. Germline V gene sequence: CDR1 KGHDR, CDR2 SFDVKD. The CDR3 has 15 residues.

V is TRBV27 and J is TRBJ2-2; D is unresolved. CDR1 MNHEY and CDR2 SMNVEV come from the germline V gene (reference sequence). The CDR3 is 17 residues long. With 0 bases removed from V and 0 bases from J, the gap between germline ends came to 11 bases. The CDR3 DNA reads as TGTGCCAGCAGTTTATCGCGTTTTGCGGCGAACACCGGGGAGCTGTTTTTT. Amino acids: CASSLSRFAANTGELFF.

Details on this clonotype: It is likely a read error, because the conserved phenylalanine at the end of the CDR3 is missing. The V and J genes are TRBV4-2 and TRBJ2-6; D is perhaps TRBD1 (5 bases). The CDR3 is made up of 15 amino acids. The V gene's germline CDR1 is LGHNA and CDR2 YNFKEQ. CDR3 in amino acids: CASSQSSSGANDLTS. The CDR3 DNA is TGTGCCAGCAGCCAGTCGAGCTCTGGGGCCAACGACCTGACTTCC.

A few counts support this clonotype. The chain recombines TRBV24-1 with TRBJ2-3; no clear D. This CDR3 region has 13 residues. V gave up 6 bases and J gave up 2 bases, with 8 bases separating them. The germline V gene has CDR1 KGHDR and CDR2 SFDVKD. CDR3 sequence: CATSKQSTDTQYF. DNA for the CDR3: TGTGCCACCAGTAAGCAATCCACAGATACGCAGTATTTT.

Worth noting for this clonotype: Possible read error: a much larger clone is one base away. V is TRBV28 and J is TRBJ2-2, with a weak D call TRBD2 (5 bases). Germline lookup yields CDR1 MDHEN and CDR2 SYDVKM. The CDR3 runs 13 residues. Trimming stripped 10 bases from V and 5 bases from J, with 14 bases between. CDR3 nucleotide sequence: TGTGCCACCCAAATGACGGGGACCGGGGAGCTGTTTTTT. This sequence encodes CATQMTGTGELFF. Based on the CDR3 plus reference TRBV28 and TRBJ2-2, the full variable domain is DVKVTQSSRYLVKRTGEKVFLECVQDMDHENMFWYRQDPGLGLRLIYFSYDVKMKEKGDIPEGYSVSREKKERFSLILESASTNQTSMYLCATQMTGTGELFFGEGSRLTVL.

In the case of this clonotype: In this CDR3 the conserved last residue, phenylalanine or tryptophan, is missing, so a read error is likely. V usage is TRBV11-1 and J usage is TRBJ2-7; tentatively, D is TRBD1 or TRBD2 (5 bases each). Germline CDR1 reads SGHAT; CDR2 reads FQDESV (reference sequence). Trimming left V 4 bases short and J 7 bases short, with 20 bases between. The CDR3 is 15 amino acids. The CDR3 nucleotides are TGTGCCAGCAGCTACGAAATAGCGACAGACTATGAGCAGTACTTA. This sequence encodes CASSYEIATDYEQYL.

With respect to this clonotype: Germline and junction disagree at one end, which may indicate a read error. The CDR3 DNA reads TGTGCCAGCGGCGACAGGGGCACAGGTACGCAGTATTTT. This translates into CASGDRGTGTQYF. The chain has TRBV11-3 and TRBJ2-3; TRBD1 matches at 8 bases. Germline CDR1 SGHNT, CDR2 YENEEA. The CDR3 sequence is 13 residues long.